This record concerns one TCR beta chain sequence. This specimen comes from a study of HIV-infected patients and healthy controls. MiXCR, applied by TCRdb to the 5' RACE reads, yields one record per CDR3 protein. This sample has around 62,000 distinct CDR3 sequences, with about 19% found just once. Material for sequencing was CD4+ T cells from blood. The TCR sequence derives from a human donor in good health.

CDR3 bases: TGCAGTGCTAAAACGACGGTTAGCACAGATACGCAGTATTTT. Translating it yields CSAKTTVSTDTQYF. The chain employs TRBV20-1 and TRBJ2-3; no definite D call. Trimming shortened V by 4 bases and J by 0 bases, and 11 bases separated the two germline ends. Per the germline V gene, CDR1 is DFQATT and CDR2 is SNEGSKA (reference sequence). This CDR3 has 14 residues.